This passage covers 15 T cell receptor beta chains from one sample sequenced in a study of OX40 agonist ivuxolimab in advanced cancers. Generated by immunoSEQ multiplex PCR, the TCRdb table keeps only in-frame clones and is missing some. The sample consists of some 95,000 clones, around nine tenths of them appearing once. Material: CD4+ or CD8+ T cells sorted from blood, obtained in a trial of the OX40 agonist ivuxolimab. These TCRs come from an adult with an advanced solid tumor such as melanoma, head and neck, liver or kidney cancer.

The rearrangement uses TRBV7-3 and TRBJ1-2; D is undetermined. The CDR3 is made up of 13 amino acids. V was cut by 0 bases and J by 8 bases, with 10 bases left in between. CDR1 is SGHTA and CDR2 is FQGTGA in the germline V gene. The CDR3 is CASSLTGNGGYTF. As DNA, the CDR3 is TGTGCCAGCAGCTTAACAGGGAATGGGGGCTACACCTTC. Full variable domain (rest looked up from reference TRBV7-3 and TRBJ1-2): GAGVSQTPSNKVTEKGKYVELRCDPISGHTALYWYRQSLGQGPEFLIYFQGTGAADDSGLPNDRFFAVRPEGSVSTLKIQRTERGDSAVYLCASSLTGNGGYTFGSGTRLTVV.

The CDR3 coding sequence is TGTGCCAGCAGTAGACAGGTGAACACTGAAGCTTTCTTT. As protein: CASSRQVNTEAFF. The J gene is TRBJ1-1, the V gene TRBV25-1; possible D gene TRBD1, 6 bases. V was pared by 5 bases and J by 0 bases, with 7 bases between. The germline CDR1 and CDR2 sequences are MGHDK and SYGVNS. The CDR3 loop spans 13 amino acids.

This chain connects TRBV7-9 to TRBJ1-1, with D perhaps matching TRBD1 (5 bases). This CDR3 region has 13 residues. Trimming left V 5 bases short and J 0 bases short, with 7 bases between. Germline CDR1 is SEHNR and CDR2 is FQNEAQ (reference sequence). The CDR3 DNA sequence: TGTGCCAGCAGCCGCAGGGTGAACACTGAAGCTTTCTTT. Its translation: CASSRRVNTEAFF.

This chain uses TRBV4-2 with TRBJ1-5; D is uncertain. Looked up from germline, CDR1 is LGHNA and CDR2 is YNFKEQ. V was clipped by 0 bases and J by 2 bases, with 17 bases between them. The CDR3 totals 18 residues. DNA for the CDR3: TGTGCCAGCAGCCAAGAGGGTGACACTTATAGGGGCAATCAGCCCCAGCATTTT. Its protein is CASSQEGDTYRGNQPQHF.

The rearrangement joins TRBV7-8 to TRBJ1-2; D gene ambiguous. Germline V gives CDR1 SGHVS, CDR2 FQNEAQ. V lost 1 base and J 4 bases, leaving 10 bases between the germline ends. The CDR3 runs 14 residues. CDR3 residues: CASSLEPASYGYTF. The CDR3 DNA reads TGTGCCAGCAGCTTAGAACCGGCAAGCTATGGCTACACCTTC. Together with reference TRBV7-8 and TRBJ1-2, the CDR3 gives the full variable domain: GAGVSQSPRYKVAKRGQDVALRCDPISGHVSLFWYQQALGQGPEFLTYFQNEAQLDKSGLPSDRFFAERPEGSVSTLKIQRTQQEDSAVYLCASSLEPASYGYTFGSGTRLTVV.

The chain is built from TRBV5-1 and TRBJ2-5; tentatively, D is TRBD2 (6 bases). Judging by the DNA end, TRBJ2-7 fits better; the J call may be wrong. Looked up from germline, CDR1 is SGHRS and CDR2 is YFSETQ. There are 14 residues in the CDR3. In nucleotides, the CDR3 is TGCGCCAGCAGCTTGGCCGGGGGTGCCTACGAGCAGTACTTC. Protein sequence: CASSLAGGAYEQYF.

The chain uses TRBV10-2 and TRBJ2-7; 10 bases agree with TRBD1. The CDR3 is 13 amino acids. Germline V lookup: CDR1 WSHSY, CDR2 SAAADI. J gave up 3 bases and V 10 bases, and 6 bases lay outside the gene matches. The CDR3 region has the DNA TGCGCCACCGAACGGGACAGGGGCTACGAGCAGTACTTC. The encoded protein is CATERDRGYEQYF.

V usage is TRBV5-1 and J usage is TRBJ2-5; perhaps D is TRBD1 or TRBD2 (5 bases each). The ends were cut back, 3 bases at V and 5 bases at J, with 11 bases in the middle. The CDR3 runs 13 residues. Germline CDR1 and CDR2: SGHRS and YFSETQ. CDR3 DNA: TGCGCCAGCAGCTCGCTTGGGGGTGAGACCCAGTACTTC. The encoded protein is CASSSLGGETQYF.

This clone showed up just once. The gene calls are TRBV6-5 and TRBJ1-1, with TRBD1 matching over 7 bases. This CDR3 comprises 15 residues. CDR1 and CDR2 (germline): MNHEY, SVGAGI. J was trimmed by 4 bases and V by 5 bases; bases with no gene match: 10. CDR3 loop: CASSRPPGGGTEAFF. CDR3 in DNA: TGTGCCAGCAGTCGGCCCCCAGGGGGAGGCACTGAAGCTTTCTTT.

As to this clone: Different DNA sequences within this sample yield the same CDR3. The genes are TRBV7-2 and TRBJ1-1; 8 positions agree with TRBD1. The trim removed 1 base at V and 5 bases at J, leaving 6 bases unmatched. The CDR3 consists of 15 residues. Germline CDR1 and CDR2: SGHTA and FQGNSA. CDR3 amino acids: CASSLVGQGGTEAFF. The CDR3 bases are TGTGCCAGCAGCTTAGTTGGACAGGGAGGGACTGAAGCTTTCTTT.

The chain is built from TRBV4-2 and TRBJ1-3; no reliable D call. V lost 1 base, J lost 0 bases, and 10 bases lay in between. The CDR3 extends over 16 amino acids. CDR1 is LGHNA, CDR2 YNFKEQ, per germline. This CDR3 reads CASSQAGGSSGNTIYF. The CDR3 DNA reads as TGTGCCAGCAGCCAAGCCGGCGGGAGCTCTGGAAACACCATATATTTT.

This chain links TRBV6-1 with TRBJ2-1; D gene uncertain. This CDR3 has 11 amino acids. V lost 5 bases and J lost 6, with 5 bases in between. Germline assignment: CDR1 MNHNS and CDR2 SASEGT. CDR3 sequence (DNA): TGTGCCAGCAGTACGACCAATGAGCAGTTCTTC. Its translation: CASSTTNEQFF.

CDR3 amino acids: CASSYGRAYEQYF. CDR3 in DNA: TGTGCCAGCAGTTACGGCAGGGCCTACGAGCAGTACTTC. The chain combines TRBV6-5 with TRBJ2-7; a possible D gene is TRBD1 (5 bases). This CDR3 is 13 amino acids long. The germline V and J ends were trimmed by 2 bases and 2 bases, with 7 bases remaining between them. Germline assignment: CDR1 MNHEY and CDR2 SVGAGI.

The chain employs TRBV7-9 and TRBJ2-1; the D gene could be TRBD1 or TRBD2 (6 bases each). This CDR3 has 15 amino acids. V lost 3 bases and J lost 2, with 11 bases in between. The V gene's germline CDR1 is SEHNR and CDR2 FQNEAQ (reference sequence). In DNA, the CDR3 is TGTGCCAGCAGCTTGGGGGGCATCGCCTACAATGAGCAGTTCTTC. It is translated as CASSLGGIAYNEQFF.

This chain uses TRBV6-1 with TRBJ2-1; TRBD2 agrees at 7 bases. This CDR3 is 15 amino acids long. The germline V gene has CDR1 MNHNS and CDR2 SASEGT. V was clipped by 2 bases and J by 7 bases; unmatched bases: 8. The DNA for the CDR3 is TGTGCCAGCAGTGAATGGGTGGGGGGGGAGAATGAGCAGTTCTTC. Its protein is CASSEWVGGENEQFF.